These 8 T cell receptor beta chains were all obtained from the same sample, sequenced in a study of T cell changes during pregnancy in multiple sclerosis. Using immunoSEQ multiplex PCR, the repertoire was profiled, and TCRdb retains in-frame clones only, with some absent. The sample lists roughly 93,000 clones; under 95% were seen once. The sample was peripheral blood, taken after pregnancy. These receptors were collected from a female donor in good health, enrolled as a control in a pregnancy study.

The rearrangement links TRBV2 to TRBJ1-3; D is perhaps TRBD1 (5 bases). V was trimmed by 1 base and J by 2 bases, leaving 12 bases between them. Germline CDR1 reads SNHLY; CDR2 reads FYNNEI. This CDR3 has 16 amino acids. CDR3 sequence (DNA): TGTGCCAGCAGTGAAGGAGTCAAGGGGCCTGGAAACACCATATATTTT. Amino acids: CASSEGVKGPGNTIYF.

J is TRBJ2-1 and V is TRBV6-6; 8 bases line up with TRBD1. Trimming cost V 5 bases and J 15 bases; bases outside gene matches: 6. Per the germline V gene, CDR1 is MNHNY and CDR2 is SVGAGI (reference sequence). CDR3 length: 11 amino acids. The CDR3 protein is CASSLTGGLFF. The DNA of the CDR3 is TGTGCCAGCAGTCTCACAGGGGGACTGTTCTTC.

This rearrangement joins TRBV6-6 to TRBJ2-5; D not resolved. Trimming removed 2 bases at V and 5 bases at J, with 12 bases between. This CDR3 region has 14 residues. Germline CDR1 is MNHNY and CDR2 is SVGAGI (reference sequence). CDR3 protein: CASSYVGQRETQYF. CDR3 nucleotide sequence: TGTGCCAGCAGTTACGTTGGCCAGAGGGAGACCCAGTACTTC.

V usage is TRBV10-3 and J usage is TRBJ2-7; 9 bases agree with TRBD1. Germline assignment: CDR1 ENHRY and CDR2 SYGVKD. The CDR3 contains 15 residues. V gave up 0 bases and J gave up 6 bases; unmatched junction bases: 6. Here the CDR3 DNA reads TGTGCCATCAGTGAGTCGGGGACAGGGTCAGGCGAGCAGTACTTC. It codes for CAISESGTGSGEQYF.

This chain connects TRBV7-3 to TRBJ2-3; tentatively, D is TRBD1 (6 bases). The CDR3 sequence is 13 residues long. V was clipped by 4 bases and J by 3 bases, with 8 bases between them. The germline V gene has CDR1 SGHTA and CDR2 FQGTGA. Written as DNA, the CDR3 is TGTGCCAGCAGCTCGCAGGGGACAGATACGCAGTATTTT. It encodes CASSSQGTDTQYF.

The chain has TRBV11-3 and TRBJ1-2; weak D call: TRBD1 (5 bases). The V gene's germline CDR1 is SGHNT and CDR2 YENEEA. This CDR3 contains 15 residues. Trimming left V 4 bases short and J 2 bases short, with 14 bases between. The CDR3 here is CASSSGGNANYGYTF. The CDR3 nucleotides read TGTGCCAGCAGCTCCGGGGGGAACGCGAACTATGGCTACACCTTC.

This clone has just a few counts. V usage is TRBV15 and J usage is TRBJ1-1; weak D call: TRBD1 (6 bases). V shed 3 bases and J shed 5 bases, with 19 bases lying between them. Per the germline V gene, CDR1 is LNHNV and CDR2 is YYDKDF (reference sequence). This CDR3 has 16 residues. CDR3 coding DNA: TGTGCCACCAGCAGTGGACAGTTTCGACAGCGAACTGAAGCTTTCTTT. Encoded protein: CATSSGQFRQRTEAFF. Looking up the rest from reference TRBV15 and TRBJ1-1 gives the full variable domain: DAMVIQNPRYQVTQFGKPVTLSCSQTLNHNVMYWYQQKSSQAPKLLFHYYDKDFNNEADTPDNFQSRRPNTSFCFLDIRSPGLGDTAMYLCATSSGQFRQRTEAFFGQGTRLTVV.

Turning to this clone: Other DNA sequences in the sample encode the same CDR3. J is TRBJ2-2 and V is TRBV7-9; a possible D gene is TRBD2 (6 bases). Germline V gene lookup returns CDR1 SEHNR and CDR2 FQNEAQ (reference sequence). The CDR3 loop spans 15 amino acids. Deletions cut 1 base from V and 0 bases from J, with 6 bases between. The DNA for the CDR3 is TGTGCCAGCAGCTTAGGCGGGACGAACACCGGGGAGCTGTTTTTT. Its translation is CASSLGGTNTGELFF.